This T cell receptor beta chain is drawn from a study of blood T cell repertoires in COVID-19. Across the whole study: Spain, Italy and the United States supplied samples that represented acute and convalescent COVID-19. The cDNA or gDNA used as material had been derived from T cells, B-cell-depleted T cells, or PBMCs.

In germline, CDR1 is KGHDR, CDR2 SFDVKD. There are 16 residues in the CDR3. Trimming cost V 5 bases and J 1 base, with 16 bases left between them. Per the study methods: Estimates of nucleated cell counts were drawn from the amplification of reference gene primers. The protocol was immunoSEQ multiplex PCR, while the TCRdb copy is restricted to in-frame clones and leaves out a portion. That table furnishes V, J and clone size, whereas the DNA furnished D and trimming. This sample has about 58,000 clones, with 89% found just once. The sequenced material came from peripheral blood. This receptor was taken from a woman in her sixties or seventies with active COVID-19. The genes are TRBV24-1 and TRBJ2-5; perhaps TRBD1 as D (6 bases). This chain's CDR3 is CATSGNTTGFQETQYF. CDR3 sequence (DNA): TGTGCCACCAGTGGAAACACAACAGGGTTCCAAGAGACCCAGTACTTC.